Sequencing of this T cell receptor (beta chain) was carried out in a study of Ad26.COV2.S vaccination and SARS-CoV-2 variants. V gave up 4 bases and J gave up 8 bases; unmatched junction bases: 7. The CDR3 totals 14 residues. The germline CDR1 and CDR2 sequences are LGHNA and YNFKEQ. Measured with immunoSEQ multiplex PCR; TCRdb has only the in-frame clones, and not every one. Seen here are nearly 95,000 clones, roughly 85% observed once, and the top ten hold approximately 15%. V gene TRBV4-2 combines with J gene TRBJ1-4; 7 bases are shared with TRBD1. The sequence came from a human donor who had recovered from COVID-19. The source was peripheral blood, collected after recovery from COVID-19. CDR3 coding DNA: TGTGCCAGCAGCCCGGGACAGCAGACCGAAAAACTGTTTTTT. This gives the protein CASSPGQQTEKLFF.